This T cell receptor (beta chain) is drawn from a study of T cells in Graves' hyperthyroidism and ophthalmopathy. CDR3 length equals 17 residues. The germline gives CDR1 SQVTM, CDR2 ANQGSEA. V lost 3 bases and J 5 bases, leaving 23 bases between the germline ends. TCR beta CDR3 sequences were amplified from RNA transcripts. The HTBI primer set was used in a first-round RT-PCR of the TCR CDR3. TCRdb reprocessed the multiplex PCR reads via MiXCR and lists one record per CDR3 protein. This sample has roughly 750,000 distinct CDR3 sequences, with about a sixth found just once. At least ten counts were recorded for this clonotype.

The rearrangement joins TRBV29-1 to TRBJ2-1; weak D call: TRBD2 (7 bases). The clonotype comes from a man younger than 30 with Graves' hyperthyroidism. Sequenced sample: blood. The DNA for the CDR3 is TGCAGCGTTGAGGGGGGGCTAGCGGTTTCGTTCGACAATGAGCAGTTCTTC. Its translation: CSVEGGLAVSFDNEQFF.